The next 12 T cell receptor beta chains were all read from a single sample in a study of blood T cell repertoires in COVID-19. The repertoire was sequenced with immunoSEQ multiplex PCR; TCRdb's copy has only in-frame clones and lacks some. The sample has under 250,000 clones, nearly 95% seen once. The sample consisted of peripheral blood. Source of these receptors: a man aged 25 to 40 with COVID-19, enrolled during active disease.

The chain joins TRBV6-5 to TRBJ1-2; D may be TRBD1 (5 bases). In germline, CDR1 is MNHEY, CDR2 SVGAGI. V was clipped by 6 bases and J by 4 bases, with 18 bases between them. This CDR3 has 15 amino acids. The CDR3 nucleotides are TGTGCCAGCAGAGCCGGAAAGGGGCGCAGCTATGGCTACACCTTC. It translates to CASRAGKGRSYGYTF.

CDR3 residues: CASSLSREGYTF. CDR3 DNA sequence: TGTGCCAGCAGTTTATCGCGAGAGGGCTACACCTTC. The rearrangement joins TRBV28 to TRBJ1-2; D is ambiguous. Trimming shortened V by 1 base and J by 8 bases, and 8 bases separated the two germline ends. Germline values: CDR1 MDHEN, CDR2 SYDVKM. The CDR3 has 12 residues.

The rearrangement links TRBV28 to TRBJ1-3; 7 bases align to TRBD1. This CDR3 contains 15 residues. Trimming at V came to 2 bases and at J to 0 bases, leaving 1 base not matched to a gene. Germline assignment: CDR1 MDHEN and CDR2 SYDVKM. The CDR3 reads CASSLKGASGNTIYF. CDR3 nucleotide sequence: TGTGCCAGCAGTTTAAAGGGGGCCTCTGGAAACACCATATATTTT.

The J gene is TRBJ2-3, the V gene TRBV10-3; 11 nucleotides match TRBD2. The trim removed 6 bases at V and 4 bases at J, leaving 6 bases unmatched. The CDR3 consists of 15 residues. Germline V lookup: CDR1 ENHRY, CDR2 SYGVKD. This CDR3 is CAIRDSGGASDTQYF. CDR3 nucleotides: TGTGCCATCAGGGATAGCGGGGGGGCCTCAGATACGCAGTATTTT.

The chain combines TRBV28 with TRBJ1-1, with 8 bases lining up with TRBD1. The CDR3 is 17 residues long. V shed 5 bases and J 4 bases; nucleotides not matched to a gene: 15. The germline V gene has CDR1 MDHEN and CDR2 SYDVKM. This CDR3 reads CASSATGGGSTVTEAFF. CDR3 nucleotide sequence: TGTGCCAGCAGTGCTACAGGGGGAGGATCTACGGTCACTGAAGCTTTCTTT.

The chain links TRBV9 to TRBJ2-1, with TRBD2 identical over 9 bases. The junction had 8 bases not matched to a gene; V was cut back by 0 bases and J by 10 bases. This CDR3 spans 15 amino acids. The germline gives CDR1 SGDLS, CDR2 YYNGEE. CDR3 DNA: TGTGCCAGCAGCGTAGTTCTAGCGGGGCATCAGGAGCAGTTCTTC. Its protein product is CASSVVLAGHQEQFF.

CDR3 DNA sequence: TGTGCCAGCAGTGAGGCGGGGACTACTAACTATGGCTACACCTTC. It translates to CASSEAGTTNYGYTF. This sequence joins TRBV6-1 and TRBJ1-2; a weak D match, TRBD1 (5 bases). V lost 3 bases and J lost 0, with 11 bases in between. CDR3 length: 15 residues. CDR1 is MNHNS, CDR2 SASEGT, per germline.

The chain employs TRBV6-5 and TRBJ2-2; the D gene is possibly TRBD2 (6 bases). The germline V gene encodes CDR1 MNHEY and CDR2 SVGAGI. V lost 6 bases to trimming and J lost 6 bases, with 14 bases between them. The CDR3 contains 14 residues. In nucleotides, the CDR3 is TGTGCCAGCAGGGCGGGGACCCAACCCGGGGAGCTGTTTTTT. Translating it yields CASRAGTQPGELFF.

The chain carries TRBV2 and TRBJ2-7; no firm D call. Trimming cost V 6 bases and J 0 bases, with 21 bases left between them. Germline-derived CDR1 and CDR2 are SNHLY and FYNNEI. This CDR3 spans 17 amino acids. The CDR3 DNA reads as TGTGCCAGCAGCGACCCAAGCCAGGTAAAGGTCTCCTACGAGCAGTACTTC. The encoded protein is CASSDPSQVKVSYEQYF.

The rearrangement links TRBV9 to TRBJ2-1; 10 nucleotides agree with TRBD1. V was clipped by 0 bases and J by 7 bases; unmatched bases: 7. Germline V CDR1 and CDR2: SGDLS, YYNGEE. The CDR3 extends over 16 amino acids. The CDR3 nucleotides read TGTGCCAGCAGCGTAGGACAGGGGGCAGCTTATAATGAGCAGTTCTTC. Protein: CASSVGQGAAYNEQFF.

Concerning this clone itself: This sample includes further DNA sequences coding for the same CDR3. The chain is built from TRBV6-1 and TRBJ1-1; D unclear. This CDR3 spans 13 amino acids. V was clipped by 2 bases and J by 2 bases, with 6 bases between them. Germline CDR1 MNHNS, CDR2 SASEGT. The CDR3 sequence is CASSEPFNTEAFF. The DNA for the CDR3 is TGTGCCAGCAGTGAACCGTTCAACACTGAAGCTTTCTTT.

This chain connects TRBV6-5 to TRBJ2-1; D ambiguous. Germline CDR1 reads MNHEY; CDR2 reads SVGAGI. Trimming shortened V by 2 bases and J by 7 bases, and 18 bases separated the two germline ends. This CDR3 has 16 amino acids. CDR3 DNA sequence: TGTGCCAGCAGTTACGATATTAGCAGCAATGGAAATGAGCAGTTCTTC. This gives the protein CASSYDISSNGNEQFF.